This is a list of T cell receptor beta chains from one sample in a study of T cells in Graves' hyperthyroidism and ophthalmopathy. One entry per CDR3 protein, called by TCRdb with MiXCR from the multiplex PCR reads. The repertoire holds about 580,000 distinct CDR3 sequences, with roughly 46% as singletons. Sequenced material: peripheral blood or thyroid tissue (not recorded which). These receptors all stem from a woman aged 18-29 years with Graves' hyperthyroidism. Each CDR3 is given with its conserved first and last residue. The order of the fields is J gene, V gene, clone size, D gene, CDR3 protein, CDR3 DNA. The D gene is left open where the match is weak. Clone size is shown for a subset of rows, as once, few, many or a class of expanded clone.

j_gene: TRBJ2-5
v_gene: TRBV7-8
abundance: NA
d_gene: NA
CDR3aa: CASSWGLQGNAYQETQYF
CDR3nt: TGTGCCAGCAGCTGGGGTTTGCAGGGGAATGCGTACCAAGAGACCCAGTACTTC

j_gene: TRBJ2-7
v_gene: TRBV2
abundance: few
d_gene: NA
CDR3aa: CASSLGARGDYSYEQYF
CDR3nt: TGTGCCAGCAGCTTAGGGGCACGAGGGGATTACTCCTACGAGCAGTACTTC

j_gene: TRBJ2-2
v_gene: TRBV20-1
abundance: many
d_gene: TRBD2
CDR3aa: CSARAGGRFTGELFF
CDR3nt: TGCAGTGCCAGAGCGGGAGGGCGCTTCACCGGGGAGCTGTTTTTT

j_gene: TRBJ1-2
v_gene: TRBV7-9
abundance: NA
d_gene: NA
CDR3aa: CASSLRRAGGAYEQYFYGYTF
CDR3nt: TGTGCCAGCAGCTTAAGACGGGCGGGAGGAGCCTACGAGCAGTACTTCTATGGCTACACCTTC

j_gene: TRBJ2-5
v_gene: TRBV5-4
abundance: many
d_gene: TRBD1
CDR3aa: CASSSTGLRETQYF
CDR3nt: TGTGCCAGCAGCTCGACAGGGCTTAGAGAGACCCAGTACTTC

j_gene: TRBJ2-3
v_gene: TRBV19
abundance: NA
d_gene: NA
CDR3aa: CASSIRGDTQYF
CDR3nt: TGTGCCAGTAGTATAAGGGGAGATACGCAGTATTTT

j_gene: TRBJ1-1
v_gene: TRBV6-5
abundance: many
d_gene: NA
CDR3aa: CATNRDEAFF
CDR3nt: TGTGCCACCAACAGAGATGAAGCTTTCTTT

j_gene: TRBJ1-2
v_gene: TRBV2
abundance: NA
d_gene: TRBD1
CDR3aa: CASIPPSGTGTLNYGYTF
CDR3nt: TGTGCCAGCATCCCCCCCTCGGGGACAGGTACCCTGAACTATGGCTACACCTTC

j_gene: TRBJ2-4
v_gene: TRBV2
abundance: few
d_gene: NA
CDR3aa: CASIAGTTKNIQYF
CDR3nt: TGTGCCAGCATTGCCGGGACGACCAAAAACATTCAGTACTTC

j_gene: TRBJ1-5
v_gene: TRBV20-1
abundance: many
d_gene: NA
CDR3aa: CSASSGASQPQHF
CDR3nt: TGCAGTGCTAGTTCGGGGGCGAGTCAGCCCCAGCATTTT

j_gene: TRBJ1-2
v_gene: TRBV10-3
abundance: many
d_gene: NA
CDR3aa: CAISDPSHTNYGYTF
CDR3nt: TGTGCCATCAGTGATCCTTCCCATACCAACTATGGCTACACCTTC

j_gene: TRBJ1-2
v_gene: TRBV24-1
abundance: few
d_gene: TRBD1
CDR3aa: CATSDLGTGVFGYGYTF
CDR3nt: TGTGCCACCAGTGATTTGGGGACAGGGGTCTTCGGTTATGGCTACACCTTC

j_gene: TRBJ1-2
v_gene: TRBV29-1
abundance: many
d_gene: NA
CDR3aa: CSVGLDSFYGYTF
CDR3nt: TGCAGCGTCGGCCTTGACAGCTTCTATGGCTACACCTTC

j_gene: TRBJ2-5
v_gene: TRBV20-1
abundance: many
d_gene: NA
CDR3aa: CSARVRGEIQETQYF
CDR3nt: TGCAGTGCTAGAGTCCGGGGAGAGATCCAAGAGACCCAGTACTTC

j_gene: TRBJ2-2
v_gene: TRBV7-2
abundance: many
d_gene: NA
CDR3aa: CASSTRRTGELFF
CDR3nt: TGTGCCAGCAGCACCCGACGGACCGGGGAGCTGTTTTTT

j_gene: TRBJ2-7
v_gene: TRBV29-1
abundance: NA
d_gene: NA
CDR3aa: CSVEDRGQLYF
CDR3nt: TGCAGCGTTGAAGATCGCGGGCAGCTATACTTC

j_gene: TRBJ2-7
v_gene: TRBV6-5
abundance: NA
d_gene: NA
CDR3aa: CASSPGPKQYF
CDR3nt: TGTGCCAGCAGTCCCGGGCCGAAGCAGTACTTC

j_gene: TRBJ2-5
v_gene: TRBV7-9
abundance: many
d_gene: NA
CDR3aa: CASSLATQLAEETQYF
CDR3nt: TGTGCCAGCAGCTTAGCGACACAACTAGCCGAGGAGACCCAGTACTTC

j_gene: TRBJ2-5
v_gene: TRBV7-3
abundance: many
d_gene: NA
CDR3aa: CASSPGWGETQYF
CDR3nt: TGTGCCAGCAGCCCGGGCTGGGGAGAGACCCAGTACTTC

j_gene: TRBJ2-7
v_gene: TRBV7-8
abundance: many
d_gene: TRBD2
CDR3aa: CASSLGRGRTSGSSYEQYF
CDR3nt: TGTGCCAGCAGCTTAGGAAGGGGTAGGACTAGCGGGAGCTCCTACGAGCAGTACTTC

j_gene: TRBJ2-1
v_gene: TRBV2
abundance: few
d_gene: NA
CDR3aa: CASCQGTKQFF
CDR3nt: TGTGCCAGCTGCCAGGGGACAAAGCAGTTCTTC

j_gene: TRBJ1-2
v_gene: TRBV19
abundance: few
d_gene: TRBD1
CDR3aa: CASSPRGQGRFYGYTF
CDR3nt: TGTGCCAGTAGTCCTCGGGGACAGGGCCGCTTCTATGGCTACACCTTC

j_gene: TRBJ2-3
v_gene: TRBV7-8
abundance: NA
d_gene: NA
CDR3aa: CASSLGDLLDTQYF
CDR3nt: TGTGCCAGCAGCCTCGGAGATCTCCTAGATACGCAGTATTTT

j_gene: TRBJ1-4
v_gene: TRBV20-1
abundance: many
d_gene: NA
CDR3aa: CSARDGGRTNEKLFF
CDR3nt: TGCAGTGCTAGAGATGGCGGGCGTACTAATGAAAAACTGTTTTTT

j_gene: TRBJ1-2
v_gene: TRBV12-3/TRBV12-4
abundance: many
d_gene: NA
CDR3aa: CASSSNTGDYGYTF
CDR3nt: TGTGCCAGCAGTTCAAACACAGGAGACTATGGCTACACCTTC

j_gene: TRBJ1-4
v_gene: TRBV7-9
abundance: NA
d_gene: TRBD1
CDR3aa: CASSSPDRGLGEKLFF
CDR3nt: TGTGCCAGCAGCTCCCCGGACAGGGGGCTAGGTGAAAAACTGTTTTTT

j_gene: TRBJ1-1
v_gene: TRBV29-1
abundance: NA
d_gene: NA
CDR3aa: CSGITVEAFF
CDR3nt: TGCAGCGGAATAACGGTTGAAGCTTTCTTT

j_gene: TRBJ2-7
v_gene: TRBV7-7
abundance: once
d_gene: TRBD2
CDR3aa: CASSLGLAGRLLSSYEQYF
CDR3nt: TGTGCTAGCAGCCTGGGACTAGCGGGACGACTCCTCAGCTCCTACGAGCAGTACTTC

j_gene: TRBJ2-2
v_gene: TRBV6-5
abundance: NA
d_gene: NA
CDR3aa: CASRLPLVGELFF
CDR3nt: TGTGCCAGCAGACTCCCCCTAGTCGGGGAGCTGTTTTTT

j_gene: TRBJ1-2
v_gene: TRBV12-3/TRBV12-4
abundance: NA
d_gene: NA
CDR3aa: CASSRQARNYGYTF
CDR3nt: TGTGCCAGCAGTAGACAGGCCCGGAACTATGGCTACACCTTC

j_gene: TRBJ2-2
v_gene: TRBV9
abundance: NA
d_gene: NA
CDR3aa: CASSKGDGAGGELFF
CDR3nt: TGTGCCAGCAGCAAAGGGGACGGGGCAGGGGGGGAGCTGTTCTTT

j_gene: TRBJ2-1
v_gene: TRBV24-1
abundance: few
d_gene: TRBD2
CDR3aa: CATSDPGLAGFDEQFF
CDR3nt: TGTGCCACCAGTGACCCTGGACTAGCGGGATTCGATGAGCAGTTCTTC

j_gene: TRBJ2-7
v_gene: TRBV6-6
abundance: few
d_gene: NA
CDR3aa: CASSFPPGHSYPYEQYF
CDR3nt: TGTGCCAGCAGTTTCCCACCGGGACATTCCTACCCCTACGAGCAGTACTTC

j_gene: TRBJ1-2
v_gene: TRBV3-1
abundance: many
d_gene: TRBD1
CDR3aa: CASSPRDRGNSGYTF
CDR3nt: TGTGCCAGCAGCCCCCGGGACAGGGGAAACTCCGGCTACACCTTC